This T cell receptor beta chain was sequenced in a study of blood T cell repertoires in COVID-19. From germline, CDR1 is MNHEY and CDR2 SMNVEV (reference sequence). This CDR3 has 17 amino acids. The J segment lost 0 bases and the V segment lost 7 bases, leaving 10 bases of the junction unmatched. Using immunoSEQ multiplex PCR, the repertoire was profiled, and TCRdb retains in-frame clones only, with some absent. The sample has roughly 130,000 clones; around 80% are singletons. Sequenced material: peripheral blood. The chain carries TRBV27 and TRBJ2-3; 10 bases agree with TRBD2. This receptor was identified in a man aged 50-60 years with acute or convalescent COVID-19. CDR3 region: CASKEKVLAGSTDTQYF. CDR3 DNA sequence: TGTGCCAGCAAGGAAAAGGTACTAGCGGGGAGCACAGATACGCAGTATTTT.